This T cell receptor (beta chain) is drawn from a study of CD8 T cells in Susac syndrome. Trimming stripped 5 bases from V and 5 bases from J, with 12 bases between. CDR3 size: 13 residues. In germline, CDR1 is SGHAT, CDR2 FQNNGV. Sequencing targeted TCR beta in T cells from blood (CD8+ and CD4+). The healthy controls were matched to patients by age and sex. TEMRA cells were FACS-enriched and CD8+ and CD4+ T cells negatively isolated. Random hexamers were used to reverse transcribe an amount of about 0.45 to 1 ug RNA. Amplification of the TCR beta CDR3 was carried out by immunoSEQ multiplex PCR, which spanned a total of 54 Vbeta and 13 Jbeta segments. One entry per CDR3 protein results from TCRdb running MiXCR on the immunoSEQ multiplex PCR reads. The sample has about 130,000 distinct CDR3 sequences, just under 95% seen once.

The V and J genes are TRBV11-2 and TRBJ1-2; possibly TRBD1 for D (5 bases). The source of this sequence is a human donor in good health. Sequenced: CD4+ T cells from PBMCs. In nucleotides, the CDR3 is TGTGCCAGCAGCCCCAGGGTGGAATATGGCTACACCTTC. Its protein is CASSPRVEYGYTF.